One sample yielded the 24 T cell receptor beta chains listed below, sequenced in a study of T-cell reconstitution after alpha-beta-depleted transplantation in children. Construction of the TCRbeta library involved unique molecular identifiers. In TCRdb, the PCR reads were re-called with MiXCR into one record per CDR3 protein. The sample holds almost 400,000 distinct CDR3 sequences, roughly 20% seen once. Sequences were derived from PBMCs from the stem cell graft donor, sampled from the stem cell graft. All receptors derive from a human donor who donated a stem cell graft to a child with acute myeloid leukemia.

Points on this clonotype: At one end the junction does not follow the germline gene, possibly because of a read error. The J gene is TRBJ2-7, the V gene TRBV20-1; 11 nucleotides line up with TRBD2. Germline loops: CDR1 DFQATT, CDR2 SNEGSKA (reference sequence). The length of the CDR3 is 16 residues. The chain's CDR3 is CSATTGTSGPSDEQYF. CDR3 coding DNA: TGCAGTGCCACCACCGGGACTAGCGGCCCCTCCGACGAGCAGTACTTC.

This clonotype appeared a few times. The chain combines TRBV29-1 with TRBJ2-5; 7 bases agree with TRBD2. Germline CDR1 is SQVTM and CDR2 is ANQGSEA. The CDR3 is 12 amino acids. The J segment lost 5 bases and the V segment lost 7 bases, leaving 7 bases of the junction unmatched. CDR3 residues: CSAGRNTETQYF. DNA for the CDR3: TGCAGCGCCGGGAGGAATACGGAGACCCAGTACTTC.

The chain carries TRBV12-3 or TRBV12-4 and TRBJ2-1, with D possibly TRBD2 on 6 matching bases. V was trimmed by 5 bases and J by 4 bases, leaving 15 bases between them. The CDR3 extends over 15 amino acids. CDR3 protein: CASSRPVRGYNEQFF. The DNA of the CDR3 is TGTGCCAGCAGTCGACCCGTCCGGGGGTACAATGAGCAGTTCTTC.

The chain links TRBV7-6 to TRBJ2-6, with D uncertain. The CDR3 has 17 amino acids. Trimming took off 3 bases at V and 0 bases at J, with 12 bases between the two ends. CDR1 SGHVS and CDR2 FNYEAQ come from the germline V gene. The CDR3 nucleotides read TGTGCCAGCAGCTTTCTTCTTCAGGCCTCTGGGGCCAACGTCCTGACTTTC. It specifies CASSFLLQASGANVLTF.

This clonotype was detected only a few times. V usage is TRBV6-1 and J usage is TRBJ1-2, with D possibly matching TRBD1 (6 bases). This CDR3 region has 14 residues. The V and J ends lost 6 bases and 4 bases respectively, with 15 bases between them. Germline CDR1 MNHNS, CDR2 SASEGT. CDR3 DNA: TGTGCCAGCAGCCTCAGACAGGCCGTCTATGGCTACACCTTC. It encodes CASSLRQAVYGYTF.

This clonotype has more than one count but fewer than ten. This rearrangement joins TRBV12-3 or TRBV12-4 to TRBJ2-7; perhaps D is TRBD1 or TRBD2 (6 bases each). Trimming cost V 1 base and J 0 bases, with 13 bases left between them. The CDR3 spans 16 residues. In nucleotides, the CDR3 is TGTGCCAGCAGTTTAGTCGTGGGGGGCAGCTCCTACGAGCAGTACTTC. Residues: CASSLVVGGSSYEQYF.

This chain links TRBV15 with TRBJ2-5, with 10 bases that match TRBD2. V lost 0 bases to trimming and J lost 2 bases; unmatched junction nucleotides: 0. Germline loops: CDR1 LNHNV, CDR2 YYDKDF (reference sequence). The CDR3 totals 15 residues. CDR3 amino acids: CATSRELAGQETQYF. The DNA for the CDR3 is TGTGCCACCAGCAGAGAACTAGCGGGACAAGAGACCCAGTACTTC. Drawing the rest from reference TRBV15 and TRBJ2-5, the complete variable domain is DAMVIQNPRYQVTQFGKPVTLSCSQTLNHNVMYWYQQKSSQAPKLLFHYYDKDFNNEADTPDNFQSRRPNTSFCFLDIRSPGLGDTAMYLCATSRELAGQETQYFGPGTRLLVL.

The V and J genes are TRBV7-8 and TRBJ2-5, with TRBD1 matching 7 bases. V was clipped by 2 bases and J by 2 bases; unmatched bases: 5. The CDR3 has 15 amino acids. Looked up from germline, CDR1 is SGHVS and CDR2 is FQNEAQ. CDR3 nucleotides: TGTGCCAGCAGCTTATCCGGACAGGAGCAAGAGACCCAGTACTTC. As protein: CASSLSGQEQETQYF.

This clonotype was seen more than once but under ten times. CDR3 loop: CSARGLQGGLANEKLFF. CDR3 sequence (DNA): TGCAGTGCTAGAGGGCTACAGGGCGGTTTGGCTAATGAAAAACTGTTTTTT. The chain is built from TRBV20-1 and TRBJ1-4; D perhaps matches TRBD1 (6 bases). V shed 1 base and J shed 3 bases, with 18 bases lying between them. Per germline, CDR1 DFQATT and CDR2 SNEGSKA (reference sequence). This CDR3 spans 17 amino acids.

This clonotype was counted a few times. The J gene is TRBJ1-1, the V gene TRBV29-1; a weak D match, TRBD1 (6 bases). The germline gives CDR1 SQVTM, CDR2 ANQGSEA. The CDR3 length is 11 residues. The ends were cut back, 4 bases at V and 6 bases at J, with 9 bases in the middle. CDR3 amino acids: CSVAQGPEAFF. The CDR3 bases are TGCAGCGTTGCACAGGGACCTGAAGCTTTCTTT.

This chain uses TRBV3-1 with TRBJ2-7, with D perhaps matching TRBD1 (6 bases). The CDR3 is 16 residues long. Trimming shortened V by 4 bases and J by 3 bases, and 19 bases separated the two germline ends. The germline V gene has CDR1 LGHDT and CDR2 YNNKEL (reference sequence). As DNA, the CDR3 is TGTGCCAGCAGCCCAGCCGGGGACACGGGGCTCTACGAGCAGTACTTC. The encoded protein is CASSPAGDTGLYEQYF.

The J gene is TRBJ2-7, the V gene TRBV6-2 or TRBV6-3; 7 bases fit TRBD1. V shed 3 bases and J 3 bases; nucleotides not matched to a gene: 5. The CDR3 is 14 amino acids. Germline CDR1 MNHEY, CDR2 SVGEGT. CDR3 protein: CASSYGDSYYEQYF. The DNA of the CDR3 is TGTGCCAGCAGTTATGGGGACAGCTACTACGAGCAGTACTTC.

This rearrangement joins TRBV27 to TRBJ1-5, with 7 bases lining up with TRBD1. J was trimmed by 3 bases and V by 5 bases; bases with no gene match: 10. The CDR3 is made up of 16 amino acids. Germline V gene lookup returns CDR1 MNHEY and CDR2 SMNVEV (reference sequence). This CDR3 reads CASSPTGVRYNQPQHF. DNA for the CDR3: TGTGCCAGCAGTCCTACAGGGGTGCGCTACAATCAGCCCCAGCATTTT.

V is TRBV12-3 or TRBV12-4 and J is TRBJ2-1; D remains ambiguous. The CDR3 length is 11 residues. The V gene lost 3 bases and the J gene lost 11 bases, with 8 bases spanning the gap. CDR3 protein: CASSLELQQFF. CDR3 DNA sequence: TGTGCCAGCAGTTTGGAGCTACAGCAGTTCTTC.

The sample holds many counts of this clonotype. The chain combines TRBV20-1 with TRBJ2-1; 10 positions agree with TRBD2. The CDR3 is 15 residues long. V shed 2 bases, J shed 7 bases, and the junction held 8 bases outside the gene matches. Looked up from germline, CDR1 is DFQATT and CDR2 is SNEGSKA (reference sequence). The CDR3 bases are TGCAGTGCTAGATGGGCTAGCGGGAGAGGTAATGAGCAGTTCTTC. Its translation: CSARWASGRGNEQFF.

As to this clonotype: The junction and the germline gene differ at one end; a read error may be behind it. The J gene is TRBJ2-3, the V gene TRBV5-1; no reliable D call. The CDR3 length is 12 residues. The germline V gene has CDR1 SGHRS and CDR2 YFSETQ. The CDR3 nucleotides read TGTGCCAGCAGCTTAGAACTAGATACGCAGTATTTT. It specifies CASSLELDTQYF. Combining the CDR3 with reference TRBV5-1 and TRBJ2-3 gives the whole variable domain KAGVTQTPRYLIKTRGQQVTLSCSPISGHRSVSWYQQTPGQGLQFLFEYFSETQRNKGNFPGRFSGRQFSNSRSEMNVSTLELGDSALYLCASSLELDTQYFGPGTRLTVL.

This clonotype was counted a few times. The V and J genes are TRBV7-9 and TRBJ1-1; no clear D gene. V was shortened by 4 bases and J by 0 bases, with 9 bases between the two germline ends. CDR1 and CDR2 from the germline V gene are SEHNR and FQNEAQ (reference sequence). The CDR3 totals 14 residues. The DNA for the CDR3 is TGTGCCAGCAGCTCTGGATACATGAACACTGAAGCTTTCTTT. Translating gives CASSSGYMNTEAFF. The full variable domain, rest sourced from reference TRBV7-9 and TRBJ1-1, is DTGVSQNPRHKITKRGQNVTFRCDPISEHNRLYWYRQTLGQGPEFLTYFQNEAQLEKSRLLSDRFSAERPKGSFSTLEIQRTEQGDSAMYLCASSSGYMNTEAFFGQGTRLTVV.

In its sample, this clonotype was seen a few times. The chain employs TRBV7-2 and TRBJ1-2; 11 bases match TRBD1. Germline assignment: CDR1 SGHTA and CDR2 FQGNSA. CDR3 length: 16 residues. V was clipped by 5 bases and J by 3 bases; unmatched bases: 8. In nucleotides, the CDR3 is TGTGCCAGCAGCGCACGGACAGGGGGCCCCTACTATGGCTACACCTTC. This sequence encodes CASSARTGGPYYGYTF. The full variable domain, completed using reference TRBV7-2 and TRBJ1-2, is GAGVSQSPSNKVTEKGKDVELRCDPISGHTALYWYRQSLGQGLEFLIYFQGNSAPDKSGLPSDRFSAERTGGSVSTLTIQRTQQEDSAVYLCASSARTGGPYYGYTFGSGTRLTVV.

This clonotype was seen many times. This chain links TRBV6-2 or TRBV6-3 with TRBJ2-7; no clear D gene. V gave up 8 bases and J gave up 4 bases, with 9 bases separating them. The CDR3 covers 11 residues. The V gene's germline CDR1 is MNHEY and CDR2 SVGEGT. The CDR3 region has the DNA TGTGCCAGCCCGACGCGATACGAGCAGTACTTC. This encodes CASPTRYEQYF.

The chain couples TRBV30 to TRBJ2-1, with D possibly matching TRBD2 (5 bases). V was pared by 0 bases and J by 10 bases, with 25 bases between. This CDR3 is built from 17 residues. CDR1 GTSNPN and CDR2 SVGIG come from the germline V gene (reference sequence). CDR3 nucleotide sequence: TGTGCCTGGAGTGTACGGGGTGCTAGCCGGCGTCCATGGGAGCAGTTCTTC. Its translation is CAWSVRGASRRPWEQFF.

The chain joins TRBV10-3 to TRBJ1-5, with TRBD1 matching over 9 bases. Germline V gene data show CDR1 as ENHRY and CDR2 as SYGVKD. The CDR3 runs 16 residues. V lost 4 bases and J lost 2; bases outside the gene matches: 6. CDR3 coding DNA: TGTGCCATCAGTGCGGGACAGGGAGGCGGCAATCAGCCCCAGCATTTT. Encoded protein: CAISAGQGGGNQPQHF.

This clonotype was counted at least ten times. The chain has TRBV20-1 and TRBJ2-3; 13 bases match TRBD2. This CDR3 spans 17 amino acids. Per germline, CDR1 DFQATT and CDR2 SNEGSKA (reference sequence). Germline trimming cut 5 bases from V and 2 bases from J; bases unmatched to any gene: 10. DNA of the CDR3: TGCAGTGCTCGAGGGACTAGCGGGGCCGCCCTCACAGATACGCAGTATTTT. Translated, it gives CSARGTSGAALTDTQYF.

This clonotype was observed a handful of times. The J gene is TRBJ2-7, the V gene TRBV20-1, with a weak D call TRBD2 (6 bases). V dropped 0 bases and J dropped 1 base, with 10 bases sitting between them. There are 14 residues in the CDR3. Germline lookup yields CDR1 DFQATT and CDR2 SNEGSKA (reference sequence). CDR3 DNA sequence: TGCAGTGCTAGAGATTTAGCGGCGTCCTACGAGCAGTACTTC. Translating it yields CSARDLAASYEQYF.

This clonotype was counted at least ten times. The chain couples TRBV4-1 to TRBJ2-1; a weak D match, TRBD1 (6 bases). Per germline, CDR1 MGHRA and CDR2 YSYEKL. The CDR3 totals 15 residues. V was pared by 4 bases and J by 3 bases, with 13 bases between. The CDR3 here is CASSPYGTFYNEQFF. The CDR3 coding sequence is TGCGCCAGCAGCCCGTACGGGACATTCTACAATGAGCAGTTCTTC.